This T cell receptor (beta chain) emerged from a study of T cell repertoires in cytomegalovirus infection. TCRdb passed the reads through MiXCR, listing each CDR3 protein once. This table holds about 740,000 distinct CDR3 sequences, about a third found once. Study-level findings and limits: The cumulative frequency of public TCR beta families identified carriers of CMV plus the relevant HLA. HLA-C-restricted TCR beta clonotypes specific for CMV led the ex vivo response.

Only a few counts were recorded for this clonotype. Its antigen remains unidentified. V lost 5 bases and J lost 2, with 9 bases in between. Per the germline V gene, CDR1 is SQVTM and CDR2 is ANQGSEA. The CDR3 spans 12 residues. The specimen was PBMCs. The V gene is TRBV29-1, the J gene TRBJ2-5, with unresolved D. The sequence was collected from a human donor in good health (CMV status not recorded). Some clones in this sample may be carry-over from other donors' samples. The CDR3 protein is CSVRQMQETQYF. CDR3 sequence (DNA): TGCAGCGTTCGGCAGATGCAAGAGACCCAGTACTTC.